This is a list of T cell receptor beta chains from one sample in a study of blood T cell repertoires in COVID-19. Repertoires were generated with immunoSEQ multiplex PCR, while TCRdb's copy carries only in-frame clones and drops some. The data hold about 58,000 clones, with about four fifths observed a single time. The sequencing input was peripheral blood. The receptors here all came from a human donor in a cohort sampled during active COVID-19. Both conserved end residues are part of each CDR3. D genes are given only for firm matches. Size is stated for part of the rows, as once, few or many counts, or as a class when the clone is expanded.

d_call: TRBD2; clone_size: -; j_call: TRBJ2-7; v_call: TRBV10-2; cdr3_aa: CASSSGGSGHEQYF; cdr3_nt: TGCGCCAGCAGCTCCGGGGGGTCCGGCCACGAGCAGTACTTC
d_call: -; clone_size: -; j_call: TRBJ1-6; v_call: TRBV7-2; cdr3_aa: CASSLATESSYNSPLHF; cdr3_nt: TGTGCCAGCAGCTTAGCTACAGAGAGCTCCTATAATTCACCCCTCCACTTT
d_call: -; clone_size: -; j_call: TRBJ1-6; v_call: TRBV19; cdr3_aa: CASSMSRFNSPLHF; cdr3_nt: TGTGCCAGTAGTATGAGTAGATTTAATTCACCCCTCCACTTT
d_call: TRBD1; clone_size: -; j_call: TRBJ2-7; v_call: TRBV7-9; cdr3_aa: CASSATGGKGYEQYF; cdr3_nt: TGTGCCAGCAGCGCGACAGGGGGAAAAGGGTACGAGCAGTACTTC
d_call: -; clone_size: -; j_call: TRBJ2-7; v_call: TRBV6-5; cdr3_aa: CASSYGQQRPYEQYF; cdr3_nt: TGTGCCAGCAGTTACGGGCAGCAGAGACCCTACGAGCAGTACTTC
d_call: -; clone_size: -; j_call: TRBJ2-7; v_call: TRBV28; cdr3_aa: CASSQTAYEQYF; cdr3_nt: TGTGCCAGCAGCCAAACAGCCTACGAGCAGTACTTC
d_call: -; clone_size: few; j_call: TRBJ1-1; v_call: TRBV28; cdr3_aa: CASSLSLENAFF; cdr3_nt: TGTGCCAGCAGTTTAAGTCTGGAGAACGCTTTCTTT
d_call: -; clone_size: -; j_call: TRBJ1-1; v_call: TRBV5-6; cdr3_aa: CASRKDLNTEAFF; cdr3_nt: TGTGCCAGCAGGAAGGACTTGAACACTGAAGCTTTCTTT
d_call: -; clone_size: few; j_call: TRBJ1-1; v_call: TRBV25-1; cdr3_aa: CASSEGRGTEAFF; cdr3_nt: TGTGCCAGCAGTGAGGGCCGGGGCACTGAAGCTTTCTTT
d_call: TRBD1; clone_size: -; j_call: TRBJ2-6; v_call: TRBV27; cdr3_aa: CASSPRGTGAGANVLTF; cdr3_nt: TGTGCCAGCAGTCCGAGGGGCACAGGGGCTGGGGCCAACGTCCTGACTTTC
d_call: -; clone_size: -; j_call: TRBJ2-7; v_call: TRBV18; cdr3_aa: CASSPRGSSSYEQYF; cdr3_nt: TGTGCCAGCTCACCAAGGGGAAGCTCGTCCTACGAGCAGTACTTC
d_call: TRBD1; clone_size: -; j_call: TRBJ1-2; v_call: TRBV19; cdr3_aa: CASSLQGLGNYGYTF; cdr3_nt: TGTGCCAGTAGCTTACAGGGGCTTGGTAACTATGGCTACACCTTC
d_call: -; clone_size: few; j_call: TRBJ2-7; v_call: TRBV18; cdr3_aa: CASSPAAYEQYF; cdr3_nt: TGTGCCAGCTCCCCGGCGGCTTACGAGCAGTACTTC
d_call: -; clone_size: -; j_call: TRBJ1-2; v_call: TRBV28; cdr3_aa: CASRAHRVVEYGYTF; cdr3_nt: TGTGCCAGCAGGGCACACAGGGTTGTAGAATATGGCTACACCTTC
d_call: -; clone_size: -; j_call: TRBJ1-1; v_call: TRBV4-3; cdr3_aa: CASSPDSPNTEAFF; cdr3_nt: TGCGCCAGCAGCCCGGACTCTCCAAACACTGAAGCTTTCTTT
d_call: -; clone_size: -; j_call: TRBJ1-5; v_call: TRBV6-2/TRBV6-3; cdr3_aa: CASSYWFLGRETSQHF; cdr3_nt: TGTGCCAGCAGTTACTGGTTCCTGGGCCGAGAAACGTCCCAGCATTTT
d_call: -; clone_size: -; j_call: TRBJ2-7; v_call: TRBV19; cdr3_aa: CASSLTGYPYEQYF; cdr3_nt: TGTGCCAGTAGTCTAACAGGGTACCCCTACGAGCAGTACTTC